The source of this T cell receptor (beta chain) is a study of T-cell memory formation after mild COVID-19. Study summary: The TCR clusters were mostly specific to one donor.

TCRdb itself ran the 5' RACE reads through MiXCR, one entry per CDR3 protein. The sample consists of 450,000 or so distinct CDR3 sequences, around 20% of them appearing once. Trimming removed 0 bases from V and 3 bases from J; junction bases left unmatched: 3. The CDR3 runs 14 residues. The germline V gene encodes CDR1 SGHRS and CDR2 YFSETQ. This TCR came from an adult woman who had mild COVID-19 (a few samples of this study predate the infection). Cell type and time point are not known. The chain recombines TRBV5-1 with TRBJ2-7, with 7 nucleotides matching TRBD1. The sample comprised PBMCs or a T cell subset sorted from them (not recorded which). CDR3 sequence: CASSLGDSGYEQYF. For the CDR3, the DNA is TGCGCCAGCAGCTTGGGGGACAGCGGCTACGAGCAGTACTTC.